This section outlines one TCR beta chain sequence together with its context. The CDR3 length is 16 residues. Per the germline V gene, CDR1 is MDHEN and CDR2 is SYDVKM. The V gene end was trimmed by 5 bases and the J gene end by 3 bases; junction bases not matched to a gene: 11. This sample was included in a study of blood T cell repertoires in COVID-19. Study at large: T cells, B-cell-depleted T cells, or PBMCs provided the cDNA or gDNA that served as material.

Authors' analysis steps: How many nucleated cells were present was estimated from reference gene primer amplification. Only in-frame clones appear in the TCRdb table, and some are missing; sequencing was by immunoSEQ multiplex PCR. V and J calls and clone size follow that table, whereas D and trimming were derived from the DNA. The data show more than 200,000 clones, 81% seen once. The specimen was peripheral blood. This clonotype was obtained from a woman aged 80 or over with acute or convalescent COVID-19. The J gene is TRBJ2-7, the V gene TRBV28; the match to TRBD1 covers 9 bases. This CDR3 reads CASSIPTGGAIYEQYF. The CDR3 DNA reads TGTGCCAGCAGTATACCGACAGGGGGTGCAATCTACGAGCAGTACTTC.